The 14 T cell receptor beta chains listed next were all sequenced from one sample in a study of T cells in women clearing cervical HPV infection. Assay: immunoSEQ multiplex PCR; the TCRdb copy retains only in-frame clones and omits some. The table gives under 40,000 clones; the top ten clones make up roughly 3.6% of it. The sample was blood buffy coat. These receptor sequences come from a woman aged 18 to 75 with a cervical HPV16 infection that either progressed to CIN3+ or cleared (not recorded which).

Concerning this clone itself: The read ends 3 residues before the CDR3 terminus; that terminus is restored from the germline J gene. The chain uses TRBV20-1 and TRBJ1-6; TRBD1 matches 12 bases. This CDR3 region has 15 residues. V shed 6 bases and J 6 bases; nucleotides not matched to a gene: 6. Germline values: CDR1 DFQATT, CDR2 SNEGSKA (reference sequence). CDR3 sequence: CSAGDRGPGNSPLHF. The part of the CDR3 DNA that was read is TGCAGTGCCGGGGACAGGGGGCCGGGTAATTCACCC.

A note on this clone: The read ends 3 residues before the CDR3 terminus; that terminus is restored from the germline J gene. The chain has TRBV7-9 and TRBJ2-5; D is possibly TRBD1 (7 bases). The CDR3 has 13 amino acids. CDR1 and CDR2 from the germline V gene are SEHNR and FQNEAQ (reference sequence). CDR3 DNA, as far as it was read: TGTGCCAGCAGCTGCCGGGGGACAGATACC. Its translation is CASSCRGTDT. The full CDR3 reads CASSCRGTDTQYF.

Regarding this clone: The read is 3 residues too short to cover the CDR3 end, so that end is filled in from the germline J gene. J is TRBJ2-1 and V is TRBV11-2, with D perhaps matching TRBD2 (6 bases). This CDR3 contains 14 residues. Per germline, CDR1 SGHAT and CDR2 FQNNGV. Trimming pared 1 base from V and 7 bases from J, leaving 11 bases between. CDR3 DNA, as far as it was read: TGTGCCAGCAGCTTAGTGTACGGGACTAATGAG. Translation: CASSLVYGTNE. The whole CDR3 sequence reads CASSLVYGTNEQFF.

About this clone itself: The read halts 3 residues ahead of the CDR3 end, with the missing end drawn from the germline J gene. The chain uses TRBV6-1 and TRBJ1-2; D unresolved. Germline V gene data show CDR1 as MNHNS and CDR2 as SASEGT. With 3 bases removed from V and 4 bases from J, the gap between germline ends came to 12 bases. The CDR3 sequence is 14 residues long. The CDR3: CASSDRTLPYGYTF. CDR3 DNA (partial): TGTGCCAGCAGTGATAGGACTTTACCCTATGGC.

A remark on this clone: Sequencing ends 3 residues short of the CDR3 end; the germline J gene provides the rest. V gene TRBV14 combines with J gene TRBJ2-1, with D hard to call. The V end lost 4 bases, the J end lost 8 bases, and 12 bases lay between the germline ends. The germline V gene has CDR1 SGHDN and CDR2 FVKESK. The CDR3 loop spans 13 amino acids. This CDR3 is CASSPRVSHEQFF. The part of the CDR3 DNA that was read is TGTGCCAGCAGCCCCCGGGTGAGCCATGAG.

Note on this clone: The CDR3 extends 3 residues past the end of the read, so its final part is completed from the germline J gene. This chain connects TRBV20-1 to TRBJ1-5; 10 nucleotides align to TRBD1. The CDR3 runs to 13 residues. Germline loops: CDR1 DFQATT, CDR2 SNEGSKA (reference sequence). V was pared by 5 bases and J by 6 bases, with 4 bases of the junction left unmatched. CDR3 in amino acids: CSAGTGASQPQHF. The CDR3 DNA, read in part, is TGCAGTGCTGGGACAGGGGCCTCTCAGCCC.

As to this clone: The read gets to within 3 residues of the CDR3 end, and the germline J gene fills in the rest. The rearrangement uses TRBV7-9 and TRBJ1-2; weak D call: TRBD1 (5 bases). This CDR3 has 13 amino acids. Looked up from germline, CDR1 is SEHNR and CDR2 is FQNEAQ (reference sequence). The covered CDR3 bases are TGTGCCAGCAGCGGGGCAGGGCCCTACGAC. Translated: CASSGAGPYD. The CDR3, in full, reads CASSGAGPYDYTF. Based on the CDR3 plus reference TRBV7-9 and TRBJ1-2, the full variable domain is DTGVSQNPRHKITKRGQNVTFRCDPISEHNRLYWYRQTLGQGPEFLTYFQNEAQLEKSRLLSDRFSAERPKGSFSTLEIQRTEQGDSAMYLCASSGAGPYDYTFGSGTRLTVV.

As regards this clone: From the germline J gene comes the end of the CDR3, since the read stops 3 residues before it. The gene calls are TRBV25-1 and TRBJ2-7; 12 nucleotides line up with TRBD1. This CDR3 is built from 16 residues. Per the germline V gene, CDR1 is MGHDK and CDR2 is SYGVNS. With 5 bases clipped from V and 5 bases from J, the junction kept 10 bases outside the gene matches. The covered CDR3 bases are TGTGCCAGCAGTAAACCAACCGGGACAGGGGGCGACGAG. Its protein is CASSKPTGTGGDE. The whole CDR3 protein is CASSKPTGTGGDEQYF.

As concerns this clone: The read finishes 3 residues shy of the CDR3 end, and the germline J gene is used to complete it. The V and J genes are TRBV18 and TRBJ1-1, with 8 positions matching TRBD1. Looked up from germline, CDR1 is KGHSH and CDR2 is LQKENI. V lost 1 base and J lost 7; bases outside the gene matches: 5. There are 14 residues in the CDR3. CDR3 bases read: TGTGCCAGCTCACCACAAGGACAGGGCCGTGAA. Protein: CASSPQGQGRE. In full, the CDR3 reads CASSPQGQGREAFF.

Comment on this clone: The read halts 3 residues ahead of the CDR3 end, with the missing end drawn from the germline J gene. The V gene is TRBV5-6, the J gene TRBJ2-3, with TRBD1 matching over 8 bases. There are 15 residues in the CDR3. The ends lost 4 bases at V and 2 bases at J; junction bases unmatched: 6. Germline V gene data show CDR1 as SGHDT and CDR2 as YYEEEE. The CDR3 here is CASSEGTGYTDTQYF. The CDR3 bases that were read are TGTGCCAGCAGCGAGGGGACAGGATACACAGATACG.

Remarks on this clone: The read is 3 residues too short to cover the CDR3 end, so that end is filled in from the germline J gene. This chain connects TRBV20-1 to TRBJ2-2; 13 bases are a match to TRBD2. V trimming: 0 bases; J trimming: 6 bases; junction bases outside the gene matches: 4. CDR3 size: 16 residues. The germline CDR1 and CDR2 sequences are DFQATT and SNEGSKA (reference sequence). This CDR3 reads CSARDYGLAGAGELFF. CDR3 bases read: TGCAGTGCTAGAGACTATGGACTAGCGGGAGCCGGGGAG.

In terms of frequency, this clone is medium-sized (0.01 to 0.1%). Sequencing ends 3 residues short of the CDR3 end; the germline J gene provides the rest. The chain carries TRBV9 and TRBJ2-7, with a possible D match to TRBD2 (6 bases). The CDR3 runs 13 residues. Germline V gene data show CDR1 as SGDLS and CDR2 as YYNGEE. V was pared by 4 bases and J by 5 bases, with 13 bases between. The DNA read from the CDR3 is TGTGCCAGCAGCCTCGGGTCGGGGGACGAG. This sequence encodes CASSLGSGDE. The full-length CDR3 reads as CASSLGSGDEQYF.

Remarks on this clone: The CDR3 extends 3 residues past the end of the read, so its final part is completed from the germline J gene. V is TRBV11-2 and J is TRBJ2-7; D is uncertain. With 1 base removed from V and 6 bases from J, the gap between germline ends came to 10 bases. Germline CDR1 and CDR2: SGHAT and FQNNGV. The CDR3 is 13 residues long. Incomplete CDR3 DNA: TGTGCCAGCAGCTTAGCAGGAGAATCCGAG. Protein sequence: CASSLAGESE. The CDR3 as a whole reads CASSLAGESEQYF.

Of note for this clone: The read terminates 3 residues before the CDR3 end, so the remaining end is supplied by the germline J gene. The chain is built from TRBV2 and TRBJ2-6; D might be TRBD1 (5 bases). The germline gives CDR1 SNHLY, CDR2 FYNNEI. There are 15 residues in the CDR3. V was clipped by 6 bases and J by 0 bases, with 9 bases between them. CDR3: CASRPGHSGANVLTF. The DNA read from the CDR3 is TGTGCCAGCAGACCCGGACACTCTGGGGCCAACGTC.